The following is a TCR beta chain sequence with its context. This specimen belongs to a study of patients and donors after allogeneic stem cell transplantation. TCRdb processed the RT-PCR reads anew with MiXCR; each CDR3 protein has one entry. This table has around 70,000 distinct CDR3 sequences, approximately 25% appearing once. This CDR3 is 15 amino acids long. The V gene lost 1 base and the J gene lost 2 bases, with 11 bases spanning the gap. CDR1 is LGHNA and CDR2 is YSLEER in the germline V gene. The sample consisted of blood, either unsorted or a sorted T cell fraction (not recorded which). The chain carries TRBV4-3 and TRBJ1-1; TRBD1 might be the D (6 bases). The TCR originated in a human donor who was either an allogeneic HSCT recipient or a stem cell or donor lymphocyte infusion donor (not recorded which). It is not recorded whose cells these are; they may come from a transplant donor. The CDR3 DNA reads TGCGCCAGCAGCCAAGTAACAGGGATTAACACTGAAGCTTTCTTT. Protein: CASSQVTGINTEAFF.